A single sample is the source of the 26 T cell receptor beta chains below, sequenced in a study of cytomegalovirus exposure and HLA in healthy donors. This PCR relied on a set of 60 Vbeta primers and 13 Jbeta primers. Only in-frame clones appear in the TCRdb table, and some are missing; sequencing was by immunoSEQ multiplex PCR. The table includes 160,000 or so clones, 80% to 85% detected once. Sequencing was performed on PBMCs. These receptors all come from a man between 18 and 35 years old in good health and CMV-seronegative.

This chain's CDR3 is CASSLEGQSAYEQYF. The CDR3 DNA sequence: TGCGCCAGCAGCTTGGAGGGACAGTCAGCCTACGAGCAGTACTTC. The rearrangement links TRBV5-1 to TRBJ2-7; 7 bases align to TRBD1. CDR1 is SGHRS and CDR2 is YFSETQ in the germline V gene. Unmatched junction bases numbered 5, after V lost 0 bases and J lost 2 bases. This CDR3 has 15 amino acids.

In its sample, this clone was seen once. This chain joins TRBV5-1 and TRBJ2-7; D is perhaps TRBD1 (7 bases). V lost 0 bases to trimming and J lost 0 bases, with 13 bases between them. CDR1 and CDR2 from the germline V gene are SGHRS and YFSETQ. The CDR3 has 16 amino acids. The CDR3 nucleotides read TGCGCCAGCAGCTTGGGAGCAGGGGGGAGCTCCTACGAGCAGTACTTC. It specifies CASSLGAGGSSYEQYF. The full variable domain, in which reference TRBV5-1 and TRBJ2-7 provide the parts outside the CDR3, is KAGVTQTPRYLIKTRGQQVTLSCSPISGHRSVSWYQQTPGQGLQFLFEYFSETQRNKGNFPGRFSGRQFSNSRSEMNVSTLELGDSALYLCASSLGAGGSSYEQYFGPGTRLTVT.

Remarks on this clone: The same CDR3 arises from other DNA sequences in this sample as well. The chain combines TRBV15 with TRBJ2-3; possible D gene TRBD1, 5 bases. V lost 1 base and J lost 4, with 6 bases in between. CDR1 and CDR2 from the germline V gene are LNHNV and YYDKDF (reference sequence). This CDR3 comprises 13 residues. The chain's CDR3 is CATSRGGPDTQYF. CDR3 coding DNA: TGTGCCACCAGCAGAGGGGGCCCAGATACGCAGTATTTT. Looking up the rest from reference TRBV15 and TRBJ2-3 gives the full variable domain: DAMVIQNPRYQVTQFGKPVTLSCSQTLNHNVMYWYQQKSSQAPKLLFHYYDKDFNNEADTPDNFQSRRPNTSFCFLDIRSPGLGDTAMYLCATSRGGPDTQYFGPGTRLTVL.

V usage is TRBV14 and J usage is TRBJ2-1; a weak D match, TRBD1 (5 bases). V was pared by 3 bases and J by 0 bases, with 6 bases between. Germline assignment: CDR1 SGHDN and CDR2 FVKESK. CDR3 length: 14 amino acids. CDR3 residues: CASSHRASYNEQFF. The DNA for the CDR3 is TGTGCCAGCAGCCACAGGGCCTCCTACAATGAGCAGTTCTTC.

V and J are TRBV29-1 and TRBJ2-6, with D tentatively TRBD2 (6 bases). With 5 bases removed from V and 0 bases from J, the gap between germline ends came to 17 bases. Germline CDR1 is SQVTM and CDR2 is ANQGSEA. The CDR3 contains 17 residues. CDR3 in amino acids: CSVMPGTLLSGANVLTF. The CDR3, as DNA: TGCAGCGTTATGCCAGGGACTCTTCTCTCTGGGGCCAACGTCCTGACTTTC.

This sequence joins TRBV27 and TRBJ2-7; 7 nucleotides align to TRBD2. The CDR3 runs 11 residues. Trimming took 6 bases from V and 6 from J; bases not matched to a gene: 2. Germline CDR1 reads MNHEY; CDR2 reads SMNVEV (reference sequence). CDR3 region: CASSGGIEQYF. The CDR3 bases are TGTGCCAGCAGCGGGGGGATCGAGCAGTACTTC.

The chain couples TRBV19 to TRBJ1-5; D is undetermined. Between the trimmed V and J ends, which lost 5 bases and 1 base, there was a span of 9 bases. CDR3 length: 14 residues. From germline, CDR1 is LNHDA and CDR2 SQIVND (reference sequence). The CDR3 DNA reads TGTGCCAGTAGTTTCCAGATAAGCAATCAGCCCCAGCATTTT. Translation gives CASSFQISNQPQHF.

V is TRBV30 and J is TRBJ2-3, with 9 bases lining up with TRBD2. The germline gives CDR1 GTSNPN, CDR2 SVGIG (reference sequence). There are 16 residues in the CDR3. Trimming cost V 3 bases and J 3 bases; bases outside gene matches: 10. This CDR3 reads CAWRGPSGVITDTQYF. As DNA, the CDR3 is TGTGCCTGGAGGGGCCCTAGCGGGGTTATAACAGATACGCAGTATTTT. Using reference TRBV30 and TRBJ2-3 for the parts outside the CDR3, the full variable domain is SQTIHQWPATLVQPVGSPLSLECTVEGTSNPNLYWYRQAAGRGLQLLFYSVGIGQISSEVPQNLSASRPQDRQFILSSKKLLLSDSGFYLCAWRGPSGVITDTQYFGPGTRLTVL.

This chain links TRBV7-2 with TRBJ2-1; 10 bases agree with TRBD2. V lost 1 base to trimming and J lost 5 bases; unmatched junction nucleotides: 5. The CDR3 is 16 residues long. The germline gives CDR1 SGHTA, CDR2 FQGNSA. The CDR3 is CASSLEGTSAHNEQFF. In DNA, the CDR3 is TGTGCCAGCAGCTTAGAAGGGACTAGCGCTCACAATGAGCAGTTCTTC.

The V and J genes are TRBV20-1 and TRBJ2-1; 10 positions agree with TRBD2. The germline CDR1 and CDR2 sequences are DFQATT and SNEGSKA (reference sequence). The CDR3 length is 11 residues. After removal of 5 bases from V and 10 bases from J, the junction contained 2 bases not matched to a gene. CDR3 bases: TGCAGTGCTTTACTAGCGGGGGAGCAGTTCTTC. Protein sequence: CSALLAGEQFF.

The V gene is TRBV10-3, the J gene TRBJ2-7; D might be TRBD1 (5 bases). Germline CDR1 and CDR2: ENHRY and SYGVKD. CDR3 size: 15 residues. Between the trimmed V and J ends, which lost 4 bases and 3 bases, there was a span of 16 bases. The CDR3, as DNA: TGTGCCATCAGTGGGGGCGGTGGTCCCAGCTACGAGCAGTACTTC. This translates into CAISGGGGPSYEQYF.

This clone was counted a single time. CDR3 in DNA: TGTGCCAGCAGGGTTACAGAGCGGGAAAAACTGTTTTTT. It codes for CASRVTEREKLFF. The chain links TRBV6-1 to TRBJ1-4; no definite D call. Trimming shortened V by 6 bases and J by 8 bases, and 13 bases separated the two germline ends. Germline loops: CDR1 MNHNS, CDR2 SASEGT. This CDR3 region has 13 residues.

This clone was seen just once. This sequence joins TRBV19 and TRBJ2-5; D is unresolved. This CDR3 comprises 10 residues. The ends were cut back, 7 bases at V and 4 bases at J, with 4 bases in the middle. Germline CDR1 is LNHDA and CDR2 is SQIVND (reference sequence). DNA for the CDR3: TGTGCCAGTACCGGAGAGACCCAGTACTTC. Its protein product is CASTGETQYF.

The chain uses TRBV2 and TRBJ1-1, with D hard to call. Per germline, CDR1 SNHLY and CDR2 FYNNEI. V was pared by 7 bases and J by 1 base, with 4 bases between. The CDR3 length is 11 residues. The CDR3 DNA follows: TGTGCCAGCAACAAGAACACTGAAGCTTTCTTT. It yields the protein CASNKNTEAFF.

The chain employs TRBV7-2 and TRBJ2-5; the D is unclear. V was shortened by 1 base and J by 0 bases, with 6 bases between the two germline ends. This CDR3 region has 14 residues. CDR1 is SGHTA, CDR2 FQGNSA, per germline. CDR3: CASSLGPYQETQYF. CDR3 sequence (DNA): TGTGCCAGCAGCTTAGGTCCGTACCAAGAGACCCAGTACTTC.

This clone showed up just once. This rearrangement joins TRBV5-6 to TRBJ1-2; no clear D. V shed 0 bases and J shed 2 bases, with 5 bases lying between them. Germline V gene data show CDR1 as SGHDT and CDR2 as YYEEEE. The CDR3 loop spans 13 amino acids. CDR3 DNA sequence: TGTGCCAGCAGCTTGGACAAGAACTATGGCTACACCTTC. It encodes CASSLDKNYGYTF. Full variable domain (missing parts from reference TRBV5-6 and TRBJ1-2): DAGVTQSPTHLIKTRGQQVTLRCSPKSGHDTVSWYQQALGQGPQFIFQYYEEEERQRGNFPDRFSGHQFPNYSSELNVNALLLGDSALYLCASSLDKNYGYTFGSGTRLTVV.

This clone was observed a few times. The chain uses TRBV29-1 and TRBJ1-1, with 9 bases fitting TRBD1. With 7 bases clipped from V and 5 bases from J, the junction kept 2 bases outside the gene matches. The length of the CDR3 is 11 residues. The V gene's germline CDR1 is SQVTM and CDR2 ANQGSEA. The CDR3, as DNA: TGCAGCGAGGGACAGGGAACTGAAGCTTTCTTT. Protein sequence: CSEGQGTEAFF. The full variable domain, its missing parts supplied by reference TRBV29-1 and TRBJ1-1, is SAVISQKPSRDICQRGTSLTIQCQVDSQVTMMFWYRQQPGQSLTLIATANQGSEATYESGFVIDKFPISRPNLTFSTLTVSNMSPEDSSIYLCSEGQGTEAFFGQGTRLTVV.

This chain joins TRBV28 and TRBJ1-1, with unresolved D. CDR1 and CDR2 (germline): MDHEN, SYDVKM. Between the trimmed V and J ends, which lost 0 bases and 7 bases, there was a span of 6 bases. The CDR3 extends over 12 amino acids. CDR3 bases: TGTGCCAGCAGTTTATGGTCTTTTGAAGCTTTCTTT. It yields the protein CASSLWSFEAFF. The full variable domain, in which reference TRBV28 and TRBJ1-1 provide the parts outside the CDR3, is DVKVTQSSRYLVKRTGEKVFLECVQDMDHENMFWYRQDPGLGLRLIYFSYDVKMKEKGDIPEGYSVSREKKERFSLILESASTNQTSMYLCASSLWSFEAFFGQGTRLTVV.

The chain's CDR3 is CASSEEGGAIGEQYF. CDR3 bases: TGTGCCAGCAGTGAGGAAGGGGGGGCAATAGGAGAGCAGTACTTC. The chain combines TRBV2 with TRBJ2-7; D is possibly TRBD2 (7 bases). Between the trimmed V and J ends, which lost 3 bases and 7 bases, there was a span of 19 bases. CDR3 length: 15 amino acids. The germline gives CDR1 SNHLY, CDR2 FYNNEI.

J is TRBJ1-2 and V is TRBV5-1; D remains unclear. There are 13 residues in the CDR3. Germline lookup yields CDR1 SGHRS and CDR2 YFSETQ. Deletions cut 0 bases from V and 5 bases from J, with 8 bases between. The CDR3 DNA reads as TGCGCCAGCAGCTTGGGCGGCCCGTATGGCTACACCTTC. Translated: CASSLGGPYGYTF.

The chain carries TRBV5-6 and TRBJ2-1; maybe TRBD1 (6 bases). V was pared by 1 base and J by 6 bases, with 14 bases between. Germline CDR1 and CDR2: SGHDT and YYEEEE. The CDR3 covers 15 residues. The CDR3 protein is CASSLMGSRGNEQFF. In DNA, the CDR3 is TGTGCCAGCAGCTTGATGGGGAGCAGGGGCAATGAGCAGTTCTTC.

The gene calls are TRBV6-5 and TRBJ1-1, with D uncertain. Trimming left V 4 bases short and J 3 bases short, with 12 bases between. CDR1 and CDR2 from the germline V gene are MNHEY and SVGAGI. CDR3 length: 14 amino acids. The CDR3 region is CASSSVDGDTEAFF. The CDR3 DNA reads as TGTGCCAGCAGTTCCGTCGACGGAGACACTGAAGCTTTCTTT.

V is TRBV2 and J is TRBJ1-2, with 10 bases that match TRBD1. This CDR3 has 16 amino acids. Germline V gene data show CDR1 as SNHLY and CDR2 as FYNNEI. Trimming at V came to 2 bases and at J to 7 bases, leaving 10 bases not matched to a gene. The CDR3 sequence is CASSELPSGTGAGYTF. The CDR3 DNA is TGTGCCAGCAGTGAACTTCCTTCTGGGACAGGGGCTGGCTACACCTTC.

Regarding this clone: One end of the junction is discordant with germline, which a read error may explain. V and J are TRBV6-5 and TRBJ2-6, with D maybe TRBD1 (5 bases). Germline V gene data show CDR1 as MNHEY and CDR2 as SVGAGI. This CDR3 region has 15 residues. Written as DNA, the CDR3 is TGTGCCAGCACCAGGTGGCTCTCTGGGGCCAACGGCCTGACTTTC. It codes for CASTRWLSGANGLTF.

This sequence joins TRBV5-1 and TRBJ2-5, with 7 nucleotides matching TRBD2. The J call is in doubt because the DNA end fits TRBJ2-7 better. The CDR3 extends over 14 amino acids. The germline V gene has CDR1 SGHRS and CDR2 YFSETQ. CDR3 region: CASSSGREAYEQYF. The CDR3 DNA sequence: TGCGCCAGCAGCTCTGGGAGGGAAGCCTACGAGCAGTACTTC.

The chain combines TRBV14 with TRBJ1-3; no clear D gene. V was pared by 4 bases and J by 4 bases, with 8 bases between. The germline V gene encodes CDR1 SGHDN and CDR2 FVKESK. The CDR3 is 13 residues long. This chain's CDR3 is CASSPSRGNTIYF. In DNA, the CDR3 is TGTGCCAGCAGCCCCTCGAGGGGAAACACCATATATTTT.